This is a list of T cell receptor beta chains from one sample in a study of blood T cells in healthy people across ages. TCRdb recomputed calls from the 5' RACE reads with MiXCR, one row per CDR3 protein. Of about 1,400,000 distinct CDR3 sequences listed, 42% were seen once; the top ten hold approximately 7.9%. Sequencing was done on a sample of blood. The receptors were gathered from a woman younger than 35 in good health. CDR3s include the opening cysteine and the closing phenylalanine or tryptophan. D genes are given only for firm matches. A clone size is listed for some rows: how often the clone was seen (once, few, many), or a class if it is expanded.

v_call	cdr3_length	j_call	d_call	clone_size	cdr3_aa	cdr3_nt
TRBV7-9	16	TRBJ2-7	TRBD2	.	CASTVVGLAGTHEQYF	TGTGCCAGCACTGTGGTGGGGCTAGCGGGGACCCACGAGCAGTACTTC
TRBV12-3/TRBV12-4	12	TRBJ2-5	.	few	CASRWGQETQYF	TGTGCCAGTCGGTGGGGCCAAGAGACCCAGTACTTC
TRBV2	12	TRBJ2-2	.	.	CASERGIGELFF	TGTGCCAGCGAGAGAGGGATCGGGGAGCTGTTTTTT
TRBV5-1	13	TRBJ2-1	TRBD1	few	CASKGQTYNEQFF	TGCGCCAGCAAGGGACAGACTTACAATGAGCAGTTCTTC
TRBV14	14	TRBJ1-1	.	few	CASSQVGQGTEAFF	TGTGCCAGCAGCCAAGTTGGCCAGGGCACTGAAGCTTTCTTT
TRBV4-1	14	TRBJ2-7	TRBD2	few	CASRGIAGHDEQYF	TGCGCCAGCCGTGGTATAGCGGGACACGACGAGCAGTACTTC
TRBV5-1	16	TRBJ2-5	TRBD1	.	CASSPQSGQGAKTQYF	TGCGCCAGCAGCCCGCAAAGCGGACAGGGGGCGAAGACCCAGTACTTC
TRBV20-1	14	TRBJ1-2	TRBD1	few	CSARVDRTTGGYTF	TGCAGTGCTAGAGTGGACAGGACTACGGGTGGCTACACCTTC
TRBV29-1	13	TRBJ1-2	.	.	CSVDQGNLGGYTF	TGCAGCGTTGATCAGGGGAATTTGGGTGGCTACACCTTC
TRBV20-1	14	TRBJ1-2	.	.	CSTHRAAAASGYTF	TGCAGTACTCACAGAGCGGCAGCAGCCTCGGGCTACACCTTC
TRBV20-1	12	TRBJ2-1	.	few	CSAPSFGNEQFF	TGCAGTGCCCCTAGTTTCGGCAATGAGCAGTTCTTC
TRBV4-1	15	TRBJ2-1	TRBD1	few	CASSHPGTGGDEQFF	TGCGCCAGCAGCCACCCCGGGACAGGGGGTGATGAGCAGTTCTTC
TRBV10-2	19	TRBJ2-7	.	.	CASGHDGRGPRTFSYEQYF	TGCGCCAGTGGCCATGATGGGAGGGGGCCCCGGACATTCTCCTACGAGCAGTACTTC
TRBV6-4	15	TRBJ2-3	.	.	CASSDGSGGTDTQYF	TGTGCCAGCAGTGACGGGTCAGGGGGCACAGATACGCAGTATTTT
TRBV11-3	14	TRBJ2-3	.	.	CASSGGLGSDTQYF	TGTGCCAGCAGCGGGGGGCTGGGGTCAGATACGCAGTATTTT
TRBV30	12	TRBJ2-7	.	.	CAWSRRGSEQYF	TGTGCCTGGAGCCGACGAGGCTCCGAGCAGTACTTC
TRBV20-1	14	TRBJ2-5	TRBD2	.	CSAERGGNQETQYF	TGCAGTGCGGAGCGGGGGGGGAACCAAGAGACCCAGTACTTC
TRBV29-1	13	TRBJ1-1	TRBD1	few	CSVFSGGNTEAFF	TGCAGCGTCTTCTCAGGGGGGAACACTGAAGCTTTCTTT
TRBV28	14	TRBJ1-2	TRBD1	.	CASSFQTGGNGYTF	TGTGCCAGCAGTTTTCAAACAGGGGGCAATGGCTACACCTTC
TRBV7-6	17	TRBJ2-7	.	.	CASSLKSVGGVPYEQYF	TGTGCCAGCAGCTTAAAGTCGGTCGGAGGGGTTCCCTACGAGCAGTACTTC
TRBV7-8	12	TRBJ2-5	.	.	CASSFVLREQYF	TGTGCCAGCAGCTTTGTACTACGAGAGCAGTACTTC
TRBV2	15	TRBJ2-3	TRBD2	.	CARTLSGRLIDTQYF	TGTGCCAGAACCCTGAGCGGGAGGCTTATAGATACGCAGTATTTT
TRBV14	15	TRBJ1-4	.	.	CASSLRTGTNEKLFF	TGTGCCAGCAGCTTACGAACAGGGACTAATGAAAAACTGTTTTTT
TRBV29-1	12	TRBJ1-2	.	many	CSVEARRSGYTF	TGCAGCGTTGAAGCACGGCGGTCTGGCTACACCTTC
TRBV3-1	11	TRBJ2-7	.	few	CASGQAREQYF	TGTGCCAGCGGACAAGCCCGCGAGCAGTACTTC
TRBV5-1	15	TRBJ2-3	TRBD2	.	CASSLELAGADTQYF	TGCGCCAGCAGCTTGGAACTAGCGGGGGCAGATACGCAGTATTTT
TRBV7-2	15	TRBJ2-3	.	.	CASSLVLADPDTQYF	TGTGCCAGCAGCTTGGTCCTAGCAGACCCAGATACGCAGTATTTT
TRBV7-2	12	TRBJ2-1	.	few	CASSPNYNEQFF	TGTGCCAGCAGTCCTAATTACAATGAGCAGTTCTTC
TRBV20-1	13	TRBJ2-7	.	few	CSARPQGRYEQYF	TGCAGTGCTAGGCCCCAGGGAAGATACGAGCAGTACTTC
TRBV12-3/TRBV12-4	14	TRBJ1-2	.	.	CASSPYKENYGYTF	TGTGCCAGCAGCCCGTATAAGGAGAACTATGGCTACACCTTC
TRBV7-2	13	TRBJ1-2	.	.	CASSPRQGNGCTF	TGTGCCAGCAGCCCAAGGCAGGGGAATGGCTGCACCTTC
TRBV10-1	15	TRBJ2-7	TRBD1	.	CASSQPGTGEYEQYF	TGCGCCAGCAGCCAGCCTGGGACAGGGGAATACGAGCAGTACTTC
TRBV7-8	17	TRBJ1-3	.	few	CASSLVGGRISGNTIYF	TGTGCCAGCAGCTTAGTGGGGGGGCGAATCTCTGGAAACACCATATATTTT
TRBV20-1	16	TRBJ2-1	TRBD2	few	CSARDQTGLAYNEQFF	TGCAGTGCTAGAGATCAGACGGGACTAGCCTACAATGAGCAGTTCTTC
TRBV20-1	15	TRBJ2-5	TRBD2	.	CSPKRGLAGWETQYF	TGCAGCCCAAAGAGGGGACTAGCGGGATGGGAGACCCAGTACTTC
TRBV27	18	TRBJ2-5	TRBD2	once	CASSTTRTSTIGGHEQYF	TGTGCCAGCAGTACGACTCGGACTAGCACCATCGGCGGGCATGAGCAGTACTTC
TRBV6-5	19	TRBJ1-2	TRBD1	few	CASSYSGTGAPGPNYGYTF	TGTGCCAGCAGTTACTCCGGGACAGGGGCCCCGGGCCCCAACTATGGCTACACCTTC
TRBV20-1	13	TRBJ2-5	.	.	CSALAPRGMTQYF	TGCAGTGCTTTGGCGCCCCGAGGGATGACCCAGTACTTC
TRBV12-3/TRBV12-4	12	TRBJ1-2	.	.	CASSYLGYGYTF	TGTGCCAGCAGTTATCTAGGCTATGGCTACACCTTC
TRBV14	18	TRBJ1-3	.	.	CASSQLDSYSNSGNTIYF	TGTGCCAGCAGCCAATTGGACAGCTACTCCAACTCTGGAAACACTATATATTTT
TRBV27	14	TRBJ2-7	.	.	CASSFLPGSNEQYF	TGTGCCAGCAGTTTCCTACCGGGAAGCAACGAGCAGTACTTC
TRBV27	13	TRBJ2-1	.	many	CASSLAGTNEQFF	TGTGCCAGCAGTCTCGCTGGGACCAATGAGCAGTTCTTC
TRBV6-1	13	TRBJ1-1	.	.	CASRAQGSTEAFF	TGTGCCAGCCGGGCCCAGGGGTCCACTGAAGCTTTCTTT
TRBV5-1	12	TRBJ2-1	.	many	CASSLNENEQFF	TGCGCCAGCAGCTTGAACGAGAATGAGCAGTTCTTC
TRBV7-2	12	TRBJ2-1	.	few	CASSLTRYEQFF	TGTGCCAGCAGCTTAACGCGGTATGAGCAGTTCTTC
TRBV10-3	16	TRBJ2-3	TRBD2	.	CAIMSGRALATDTQYF	TGTGCCATCATGAGCGGGAGGGCCCTCGCCACAGATACGCAGTATTTT
TRBV20-1	14	TRBJ2-7	.	few	CSAREAGVSYEQYF	TGCAGTGCTAGAGAGGCAGGGGTGAGCTACGAGCAGTACTTC
TRBV28	14	TRBJ2-1	.	.	CASSTLRGFNEQFF	TGTGCCAGCAGTACCCTTAGGGGATTCAATGAGCAGTTCTTC